A single sample gave rise to the 23 T cell receptor beta chains below, sequenced in a study of T cells in Graves' hyperthyroidism and ophthalmopathy. RNA transcripts were the template for amplifying TCR beta CDR3 regions. A set of HTBI primers served as the primers for a first-round RT-PCR of the TCR CDR3. TCRdb ran MiXCR on the multiplex PCR reads and lists one entry per CDR3 protein. The data hold hundreds of thousands of distinct CDR3 sequences, with about 17% observed a single time. Material for sequencing was blood. The origin of the receptors is a woman aged 45-60 years with Graves' hyperthyroidism that later progressed to Graves' ophthalmopathy.

The rearrangement links TRBV7-9 to TRBJ1-2; TRBD1 matches 9 bases. CDR1 SEHNR and CDR2 FQNEAQ come from the germline V gene (reference sequence). With V trimmed by 5 bases and J by 7 bases, 5 bases remained unmatched. This CDR3 contains 13 residues. CDR3 DNA: TGTGCCAGCAGCAAGGGACAGGGAGGTGGCTACACCTTC. Its translation: CASSKGQGGGYTF.

This clonotype has only a few counts. This rearrangement joins TRBV3-1 to TRBJ2-5; D is undetermined. CDR3 size: 18 residues. V was shortened by 0 bases and J by 0 bases, with 17 bases between the two germline ends. From germline, CDR1 is LGHDT and CDR2 YNNKEL (reference sequence). CDR3 DNA sequence: TGTGCCAGCAGCCAAGATCCCTTTTCACTATTGTACCAAGAGACCCAGTACTTC. Translating gives CASSQDPFSLLYQETQYF.

This clonotype was picked up a small number of times. The chain uses TRBV7-9 and TRBJ2-7; weak D call: TRBD1 (5 bases). V lost 4 bases and J lost 0, with 10 bases in between. This CDR3 spans 14 amino acids. Germline V lookup: CDR1 SEHNR, CDR2 FQNEAQ (reference sequence). The CDR3 spells CASSSVGHSYEQYF. The CDR3 DNA reads TGTGCCAGCAGCTCAGTCGGACACTCCTACGAGCAGTACTTC.

This clonotype showed up many times. The genes are TRBV6-1 and TRBJ1-2, with D perhaps matching TRBD1 (5 bases). The length of the CDR3 is 13 residues. Germline V gene lookup returns CDR1 MNHNS and CDR2 SASEGT. Trimming removed 8 bases at V and 5 bases at J, with 15 bases between. Here the CDR3 reads CASGFGTAYGYTF. The CDR3 DNA sequence: TGTGCCAGCGGGTTCGGGACCGCTTATGGCTACACCTTC.

The gene calls are TRBV6-1 and TRBJ2-1, with D possibly matching TRBD1 (5 bases). CDR1 and CDR2 from the germline V gene are MNHNS and SASEGT. This CDR3 is built from 17 residues. Between the trimmed V and J ends, which lost 5 bases and 0 bases, there was a span of 17 bases. The chain's CDR3 is CASSPYWGVDSYNEQFF. DNA for the CDR3: TGTGCCAGCAGTCCCTACTGGGGCGTAGACTCCTACAATGAGCAGTTCTTC.

This chain joins TRBV19 and TRBJ1-5; possibly TRBD1 for D (5 bases). CDR1 LNHDA and CDR2 SQIVND come from the germline V gene (reference sequence). CDR3 length: 15 amino acids. The V and J ends lost 3 bases and 2 bases respectively, with 11 bases between them. CDR3 protein: CASSIRQGGNQPQHF. The CDR3 nucleotides are TGTGCCAGTAGTATCAGGCAGGGAGGCAATCAGCCCCAGCATTTT.

J is TRBJ2-1 and V is TRBV10-2; 9 bases map to TRBD2. The trim removed 3 bases at V and 8 bases at J, leaving 11 bases unmatched. The CDR3 is 16 amino acids. The germline V gene encodes CDR1 WSHSY and CDR2 SAAADI. In nucleotides, the CDR3 is TGCGCCAGCAGTGACCCCGCGCGGGGGGGCCTCGATGAGCAGTTCTTC. Amino acid sequence: CASSDPARGGLDEQFF.

V is TRBV9 and J is TRBJ2-7; D is perhaps TRBD1 (5 bases). CDR1 is SGDLS and CDR2 is YYNGEE in the germline V gene. The CDR3 loop spans 15 amino acids. V lost 0 bases, J lost 0 bases, and 10 bases lay in between. DNA of the CDR3: TGTGCCAGCAGCGTAGGTACAGGAGTCTCCTACGAGCAGTACTTC. Translation: CASSVGTGVSYEQYF.

This clonotype was recorded many times. The chain is built from TRBV20-1 and TRBJ2-5; 9 bases fit TRBD2. The CDR3 extends over 15 amino acids. With 3 bases clipped from V and 4 bases from J, the junction kept 9 bases outside the gene matches. CDR1 DFQATT and CDR2 SNEGSKA come from the germline V gene (reference sequence). The CDR3 loop is CSARTSGDIPETQYF. CDR3 bases: TGCAGTGCTAGGACTAGCGGAGATATCCCAGAGACCCAGTACTTC.

This clonotype was found many times. This CDR3 reads CAWSITGVGGYTF. The CDR3 DNA sequence: TGTGCCTGGAGTATCACGGGGGTAGGTGGCTACACCTTC. This rearrangement joins TRBV30 to TRBJ1-2, with D perhaps TRBD1 (5 bases). The CDR3 runs to 13 residues. CDR1 and CDR2 from the germline V gene are GTSNPN and SVGIG (reference sequence). V was shortened by 2 bases and J by 7 bases, with 14 bases between the two germline ends.

In its sample, this clonotype was seen many times. The chain joins TRBV20-1 to TRBJ1-1; possible D gene TRBD1, 5 bases. The CDR3 runs to 13 residues. Germline V gives CDR1 DFQATT, CDR2 SNEGSKA (reference sequence). In nucleotides, the CDR3 is TGCAGCGGTAGAGGGGAAGGGGACACTGAAGCTTTCTTT. This codes for CSGRGEGDTEAFF.

The V gene is TRBV19, the J gene TRBJ2-2, with 7 bases lining up with TRBD1. Trimming removed 5 bases from V and 5 bases from J; junction bases left unmatched: 14. The germline V gene has CDR1 LNHDA and CDR2 SQIVND (reference sequence). This CDR3 region has 17 residues. The CDR3 region has the DNA TGTGCCAGTAGTCTTACCTCGACAGGGATAAGGACCGGGGAGCTGTTTTTT. Translating it yields CASSLTSTGIRTGELFF.

In this sample, this clonotype turned up a few times. V gene TRBV20-1 combines with J gene TRBJ2-1; 16 nucleotides match TRBD2. Germline V lookup: CDR1 DFQATT, CDR2 SNEGSKA (reference sequence). V lost 4 bases and J lost 4; bases outside the gene matches: 7. The CDR3 runs 17 residues. In nucleotides, the CDR3 is TGCAGTGCTACCACGGGACTAGCGGGGGGGGGGTACAATGAGCAGTTCTTC. It encodes CSATTGLAGGGYNEQFF.

This clonotype came up many times. The chain has TRBV6-2 or TRBV6-3 and TRBJ1-5; TRBD1 agrees at 8 bases. The CDR3 is 15 residues long. Per the germline V gene, CDR1 is MNHEY and CDR2 is SVGEGT. The V gene end was trimmed by 2 bases and the J gene end by 7 bases; junction bases not matched to a gene: 7. CDR3 sequence reads: CASSYGQGAGQPQHF. The CDR3 DNA follows: TGTGCCAGCAGTTACGGGCAGGGGGCAGGCCAGCCCCAGCATTTT.

The V gene is TRBV29-1, the J gene TRBJ2-7; TRBD1 might be the D (6 bases). Looked up from germline, CDR1 is SQVTM and CDR2 is ANQGSEA. Trimming took off 1 base at V and 2 bases at J, with 6 bases between the two ends. This CDR3 has 12 residues. CDR3 in DNA: TGCAGCGTTGAAGGGACAGCCTACGAGCAGTACTTC. Translation gives CSVEGTAYEQYF.

At least ten counts were recorded for this clonotype. The CDR3 DNA follows: TGTGCCAGCAGTTTTCAGGCCCTGGGTCAGCCCCAGCATTTT. Protein: CASSFQALGQPQHF. The chain is built from TRBV28 and TRBJ1-5; unclear D gene. The CDR3 totals 14 residues. CDR1 MDHEN and CDR2 SYDVKM come from the germline V gene. Trimming pared 3 bases from V and 6 bases from J, leaving 12 bases between.

This clonotype was observed a few times. V gene TRBV15 combines with J gene TRBJ1-4; D possibly corresponds to TRBD1 (5 bases). Germline V lookup: CDR1 LNHNV, CDR2 YYDKDF (reference sequence). V lost 4 bases and J lost 5, with 14 bases in between. The CDR3 has 15 amino acids. CDR3 sequence: CATSKKGFPNEKLFF. The CDR3, as DNA: TGTGCCACCAGCAAAAAGGGGTTCCCAAATGAAAAACTGTTTTTT.

The chain combines TRBV28 with TRBJ2-7; 7 bases align to TRBD2. The germline gives CDR1 MDHEN, CDR2 SYDVKM. The V segment lost 3 bases and the J segment 0 bases; nucleotides outside the gene matches: 8. This CDR3 region has 16 residues. The CDR3 region has the DNA TGTGCCAGCAGTTTTAGTCTAGCGGCACTCTCCTACGAGCAGTACTTC. Translating gives CASSFSLAALSYEQYF.

This sequence joins TRBV5-1 and TRBJ1-1; TRBD1 matches at 10 bases. Germline values: CDR1 SGHRS, CDR2 YFSETQ. V dropped 6 bases and J dropped 5; count of bases not matched to a gene: 7. The CDR3 has 14 residues. This CDR3 is CASKEGTGETEAFF. In DNA, the CDR3 is TGCGCCAGCAAGGAGGGGACAGGGGAGACTGAAGCTTTCTTT.

This clonotype was seen a few times. V and J are TRBV4-2 and TRBJ1-3; 7 bases line up with TRBD1. CDR1 and CDR2 from the germline V gene are LGHNA and YNFKEQ. The CDR3 is 16 amino acids. Germline trimming cut 4 bases from V and 4 bases from J; bases unmatched to any gene: 10. CDR3 DNA sequence: TGTGCCAGCAGCCCTATAAACAAGGGGGCAGGAAACACCATATATTTT. Encoded protein: CASSPINKGAGNTIYF.

The V call is TRBV29-1, the J call TRBJ1-3; 7 bases line up with TRBD1. The CDR3 contains 15 residues. Germline assignment: CDR1 SQVTM and CDR2 ANQGSEA. Unmatched junction bases numbered 4, after V lost 0 bases and J lost 2 bases. In DNA, the CDR3 is TGCAGCGTTGAAGACAGGGACAGCCCTGGAAACACCATATATTTT. Amino acids: CSVEDRDSPGNTIYF.

In regard to this clonotype: A read error may account for a junction end that differs from germline. The J gene is TRBJ2-4, the V gene TRBV11-3; unclear D gene. Germline-derived CDR1 and CDR2 are SGHNT and YENEEA. The CDR3 covers 12 residues. For the CDR3, the DNA is TGTGCCAGCAGTTTAGCCAAAGACATTCAGTACTTC. The encoded protein is CASSLAKDIQYF.

In DNA, the CDR3 is TGCAGTGCCCAGGGACTAGCGGGAAGCACAGATACGCAGTATTTT. Translation: CSAQGLAGSTDTQYF. This rearrangement joins TRBV20-1 to TRBJ2-3; 13 bases are a match to TRBD2. The CDR3 runs 15 residues. With 6 bases clipped from V and 0 bases from J, the junction kept 3 bases outside the gene matches. In germline, CDR1 is DFQATT, CDR2 SNEGSKA (reference sequence).